These T cell receptor beta chains were read from a single sample in a study of molecular identifiers for immune sequencing clone quantification. TCRdb re-analysed the PCR reads in MiXCR, keeping a single row per CDR3 protein. There are about 97,000 distinct CDR3 sequences in the sample; about 24% occur only once, and 0.85% to 0.95% lies in the top ten. What was sequenced was naive CD8+ T cells from blood, with Jurkat cell RNA spiked in. The receptors here all came from a human donor in good health. Some libraries in this study had Jurkat cell RNA spiked in. The CDR3 runs from the conserved cysteine through the conserved F or W. Size is stated for part of the rows, as once, few or many counts, or as a class when the clone is expanded.

CDR3aa: CASSKEAEEETQYF
v_gene: TRBV21-1
abundance: many

CDR3aa: CASSPGLAGGPRTATQYF
v_gene: TRBV5-3
abundance: NA

CDR3aa: CAGSLHPTGHYEQYF
v_gene: TRBV7-2
abundance: NA

CDR3aa: CASIPHSGGTEAFF
v_gene: TRBV19
abundance: many

CDR3aa: CASTLEGALGYEQYF
v_gene: TRBV28
abundance: many

CDR3aa: CASSYLTSTGELFF
v_gene: TRBV7-9
abundance: many

CDR3aa: CASHTGHFSGSGANVLTF
v_gene: TRBV2
abundance: many

CDR3aa: CASSLSPGDGQPQHF
v_gene: TRBV7-9
abundance: many

CDR3aa: CASSRRGQGVGATDTQYF
v_gene: TRBV13
abundance: NA

CDR3aa: CASSPDLTDTQYF
v_gene: TRBV13
abundance: many

CDR3aa: CASSEWGTNTEAFF
v_gene: TRBV6-1
abundance: many

CDR3aa: CASSQDSSGSLYNEQFF
v_gene: TRBV4-3
abundance: many

CDR3aa: CSARVLAGALTDTQYF
v_gene: TRBV20-1
abundance: many

CDR3aa: CSVETGQPQYEQYF
v_gene: TRBV29-1
abundance: many

CDR3aa: CASSFWGDTQYF
v_gene: TRBV19
abundance: few

CDR3aa: CASRPWGGYHEQYF
v_gene: TRBV7-2
abundance: many

CDR3aa: CASKTGAETQYF
v_gene: TRBV2
abundance: many

CDR3aa: CASTGTSGGPGPNEQFF
v_gene: TRBV7-9
abundance: many

CDR3aa: CASSPSHGNTIYF
v_gene: TRBV18
abundance: NA

CDR3aa: CASSQDVDYTNEQFF
v_gene: TRBV4-3
abundance: NA

CDR3aa: CASSLTSGVYEQYF
v_gene: TRBV27
abundance: NA

CDR3aa: CSVGGEQETQYF
v_gene: TRBV29-1
abundance: few

CDR3aa: CASSFGNMNTEAFF
v_gene: TRBV11-2
abundance: many